Shown below are 5 T cell receptor beta chains from a single sample sequenced in a study of blood T cell repertoires in COVID-19. The data were produced by immunoSEQ multiplex PCR, yet TCRdb's version contains in-frame clones alone and is incomplete. Of 200,000 to 250,000 clones in the sample, about 86% are singletons; the top ten hold 3.1%. Sequencing was done on a sample of PBMCs or T cells enriched from blood (not recorded which). The receptors come from a woman in her forties or fifties in a cohort exposed to, infected with or recovered from COVID-19 (not recorded which).

The chain links TRBV5-1 to TRBJ2-3; 7 bases align to TRBD1. The CDR3 has 14 amino acids. V lost 4 bases, J lost 2 bases, and 4 bases stayed unmatched. CDR1 is SGHRS and CDR2 is YFSETQ in the germline V gene. Here the CDR3 reads CASSPGQDTDTQYF. The CDR3 DNA follows: TGCGCCAGCAGCCCCGGACAGGACACAGATACGCAGTATTTT.

This clone was found once. The chain carries TRBV25-1 and TRBJ1-2, with TRBD1 matching 9 bases. Germline-derived CDR1 and CDR2 are MGHDK and SYGVNS. This CDR3 is built from 11 residues. V shed 7 bases, J shed 8 bases, and the junction held 2 bases outside the gene matches. The DNA of the CDR3 is TGTGCCAGCACCACAGGGGGCGGCTACACCTTC. Translated, it gives CASTTGGGYTF.

This clone has just one count. V is TRBV6-1 and J is TRBJ2-5, with D maybe TRBD2 (6 bases). V was pared by 3 bases and J by 4 bases, with 12 bases between. Germline lookup yields CDR1 MNHNS and CDR2 SASEGT. The CDR3 covers 14 residues. The CDR3 nucleotides read TGTGCCAGCAGTGAGCGAGGGCGGGGAGAGACCCAGTACTTC. Amino acid sequence: CASSERGRGETQYF.

The chain combines TRBV2 with TRBJ1-4; D is undetermined. The CDR3 is made up of 12 amino acids. CDR1 and CDR2 from the germline V gene are SNHLY and FYNNEI. Trimming pared 6 bases from V and 8 bases from J, leaving 10 bases between. CDR3 in DNA: TGTGCCAGCAGGGGTCGGGTGGAAAAACTGTTTTTT. Translation: CASRGRVEKLFF.

The gene calls are TRBV11-2 and TRBJ1-1; tentative D call: TRBD1 (5 bases). V was cut by 5 bases and J by 5 bases, with 12 bases left in between. Per germline, CDR1 SGHAT and CDR2 FQNNGV. The CDR3 covers 13 residues. The CDR3 is CASSPGAGTEAFF. The CDR3 nucleotides read TGTGCCAGCAGCCCCGGGGCGGGAACTGAAGCTTTCTTT.